This T cell receptor beta chain came from a study of spatial heterogeneity in lung cancer. Time point given: blood at routine non-recurrence follow-up after resection. Whole RNA, isolated from tumor, nontumor lung or frozen PBMC, was sequenced without prior sorting. TCRdb re-called the 5' RACE reads through MiXCR, storing one row per CDR3 protein. The repertoire has under 150,000 distinct CDR3 sequences, over 9% of them found once; the top ten carry over 15%. This CDR3 spans 15 amino acids. CDR1 and CDR2 from the germline V gene are LGHNA and YSLEER. Trimming took off 0 bases at V and 4 bases at J, with 7 bases between the two ends.

The clonotype was recovered from a male donor with early-stage non-small cell lung cancer. The V gene is TRBV4-3, the J gene TRBJ1-6; the D is unclear. Source: PBMCs, taken at follow-up. The CDR3 protein is CASSQERLYNSPLHF. The CDR3 DNA reads TGCGCCAGCAGCCAAGAACGGCTATATAATTCACCCCTCCACTTT.